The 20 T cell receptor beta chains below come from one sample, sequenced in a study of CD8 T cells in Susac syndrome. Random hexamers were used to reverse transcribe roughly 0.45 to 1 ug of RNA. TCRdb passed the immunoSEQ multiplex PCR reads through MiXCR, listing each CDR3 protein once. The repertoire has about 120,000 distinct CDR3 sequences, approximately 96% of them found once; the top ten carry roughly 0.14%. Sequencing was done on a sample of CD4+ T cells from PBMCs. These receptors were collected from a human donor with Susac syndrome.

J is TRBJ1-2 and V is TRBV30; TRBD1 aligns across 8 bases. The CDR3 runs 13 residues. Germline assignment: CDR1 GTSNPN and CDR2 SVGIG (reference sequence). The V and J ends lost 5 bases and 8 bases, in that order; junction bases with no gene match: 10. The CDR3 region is CAWATDRDGGYTF. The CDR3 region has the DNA TGTGCCTGGGCGACGGACAGGGACGGCGGCTACACCTTC.

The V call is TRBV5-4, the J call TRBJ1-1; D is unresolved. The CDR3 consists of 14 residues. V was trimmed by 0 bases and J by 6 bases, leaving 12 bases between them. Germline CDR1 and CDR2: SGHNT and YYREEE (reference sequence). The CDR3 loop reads CASSLGRDRAEAFF. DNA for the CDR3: TGTGCCAGCAGCTTGGGGCGAGATAGGGCTGAAGCTTTCTTT.

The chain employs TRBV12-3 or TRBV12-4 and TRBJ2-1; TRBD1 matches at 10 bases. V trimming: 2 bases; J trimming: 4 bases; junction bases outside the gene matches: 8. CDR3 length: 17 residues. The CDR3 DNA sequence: TGTGCCAGCAGTTTACAGTGGGGACAGGGGCTATACAATGAGCAGTTCTTC. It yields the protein CASSLQWGQGLYNEQFF.

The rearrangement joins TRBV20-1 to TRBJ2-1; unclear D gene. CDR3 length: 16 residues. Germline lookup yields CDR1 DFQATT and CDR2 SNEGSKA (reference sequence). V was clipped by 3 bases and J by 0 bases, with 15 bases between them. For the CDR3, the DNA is TGCAGTGCTAGGTTCGCGACCAGCAACTCCTACAATGAGCAGTTCTTC. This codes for CSARFATSNSYNEQFF.

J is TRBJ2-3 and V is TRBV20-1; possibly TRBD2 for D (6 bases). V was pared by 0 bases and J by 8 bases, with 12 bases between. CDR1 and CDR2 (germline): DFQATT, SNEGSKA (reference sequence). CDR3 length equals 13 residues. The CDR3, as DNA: TGCAGTGCTAGAGACAGGGTCGGGGGTACGCAGTATTTT. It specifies CSARDRVGGTQYF.

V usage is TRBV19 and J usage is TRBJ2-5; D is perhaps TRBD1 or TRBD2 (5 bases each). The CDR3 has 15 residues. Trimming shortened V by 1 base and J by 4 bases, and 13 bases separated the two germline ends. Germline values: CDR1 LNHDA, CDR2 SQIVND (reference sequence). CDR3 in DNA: TGTGCCAGTAGTATAGGTGGGGGTGGTTCAGAGACCCAGTACTTC. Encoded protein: CASSIGGGGSETQYF.

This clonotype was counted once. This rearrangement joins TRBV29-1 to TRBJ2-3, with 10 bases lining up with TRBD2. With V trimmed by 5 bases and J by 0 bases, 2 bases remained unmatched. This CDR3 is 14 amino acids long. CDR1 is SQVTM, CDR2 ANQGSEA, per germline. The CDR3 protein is CSVSAGGSTDTQYF. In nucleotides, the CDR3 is TGCAGCGTTTCAGCGGGAGGGAGCACAGATACGCAGTATTTT.

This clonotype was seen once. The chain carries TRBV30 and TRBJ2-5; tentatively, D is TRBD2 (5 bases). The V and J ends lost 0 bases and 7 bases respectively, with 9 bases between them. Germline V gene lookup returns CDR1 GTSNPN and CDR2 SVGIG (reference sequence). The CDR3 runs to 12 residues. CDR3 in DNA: TGTGCCTGGAGTGTACTAGTGGGGACCCAGTACTTC. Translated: CAWSVLVGTQYF.

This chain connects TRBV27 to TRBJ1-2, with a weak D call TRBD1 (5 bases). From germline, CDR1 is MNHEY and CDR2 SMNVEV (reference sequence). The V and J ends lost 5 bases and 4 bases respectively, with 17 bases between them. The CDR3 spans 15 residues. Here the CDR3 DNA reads TGTGCCAGCAGTCCAAGGGGAGGGCATGGCTATGGCTACACCTTC. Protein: CASSPRGGHGYGYTF.

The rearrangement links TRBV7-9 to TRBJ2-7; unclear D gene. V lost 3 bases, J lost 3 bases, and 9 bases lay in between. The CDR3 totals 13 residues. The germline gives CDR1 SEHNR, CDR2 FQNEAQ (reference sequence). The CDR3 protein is CASSFLVGYEQYF. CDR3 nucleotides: TGTGCCAGCAGCTTTTTAGTTGGCTACGAGCAGTACTTC.

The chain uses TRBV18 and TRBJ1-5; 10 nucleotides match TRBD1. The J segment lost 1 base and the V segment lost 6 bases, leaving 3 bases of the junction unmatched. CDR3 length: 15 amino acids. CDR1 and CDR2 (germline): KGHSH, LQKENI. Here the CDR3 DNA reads TGTGCCAGCTCTCAGGGACAGGGGAGCAATCAGCCCCAGCATTTT. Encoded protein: CASSQGQGSNQPQHF.

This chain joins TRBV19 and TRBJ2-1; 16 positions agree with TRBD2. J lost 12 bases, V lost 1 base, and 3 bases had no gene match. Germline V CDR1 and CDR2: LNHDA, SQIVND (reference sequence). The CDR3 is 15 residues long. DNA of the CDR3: TGTGCCAGTAGTATAGGGGGGACTAGCGGGAGGGGGCAGTTCTTC. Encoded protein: CASSIGGTSGRGQFF.

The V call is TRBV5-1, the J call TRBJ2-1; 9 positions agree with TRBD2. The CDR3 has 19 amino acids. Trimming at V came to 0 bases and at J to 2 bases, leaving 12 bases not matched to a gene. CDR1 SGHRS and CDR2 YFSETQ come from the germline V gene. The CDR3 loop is CASSLAGGRAFSPYNEQFF. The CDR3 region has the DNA TGCGCCAGCAGCTTGGCGGGCGGGAGGGCCTTTAGTCCCTACAATGAGCAGTTCTTC.

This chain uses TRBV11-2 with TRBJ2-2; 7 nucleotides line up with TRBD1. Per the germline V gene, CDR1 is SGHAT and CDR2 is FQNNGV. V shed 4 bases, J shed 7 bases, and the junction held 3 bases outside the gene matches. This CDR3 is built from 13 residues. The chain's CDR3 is CASSYTGVGELFF. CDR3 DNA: TGTGCCAGCAGCTACACAGGGGTCGGGGAGCTGTTTTTT.

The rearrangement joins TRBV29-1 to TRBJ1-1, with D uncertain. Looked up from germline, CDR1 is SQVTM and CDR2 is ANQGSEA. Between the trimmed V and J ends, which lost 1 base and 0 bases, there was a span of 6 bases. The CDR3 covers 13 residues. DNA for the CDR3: TGCAGCGTTGAAGGAAAAATGAACACTGAAGCTTTCTTT. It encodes CSVEGKMNTEAFF.

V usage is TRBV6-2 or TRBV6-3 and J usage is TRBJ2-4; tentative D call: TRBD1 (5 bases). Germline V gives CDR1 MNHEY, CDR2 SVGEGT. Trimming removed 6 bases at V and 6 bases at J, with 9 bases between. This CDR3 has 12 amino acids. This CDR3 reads CASSLQGNIQYF. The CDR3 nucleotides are TGTGCCAGCAGCCTCCAGGGAAACATTCAGTACTTC.

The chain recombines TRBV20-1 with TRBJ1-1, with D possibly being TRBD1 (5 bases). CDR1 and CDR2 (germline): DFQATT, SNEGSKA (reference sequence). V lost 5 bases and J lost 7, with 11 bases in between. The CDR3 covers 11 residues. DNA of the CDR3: TGCAGTGCTCTGGGGGACGTTGAAGCTTTCTTT. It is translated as CSALGDVEAFF.

The CDR3 is CASSAGFGAYNEQFF. The CDR3, as DNA: TGTGCCAGCAGCGCCGGGTTCGGGGCCTACAATGAGCAGTTCTTC. This chain connects TRBV9 to TRBJ2-1, with D perhaps TRBD2 (5 bases). The V and J ends lost 3 bases and 2 bases respectively, with 12 bases between them. Germline lookup yields CDR1 SGDLS and CDR2 YYNGEE. The CDR3 spans 15 residues. Combining the CDR3 with reference TRBV9 and TRBJ2-1 gives the whole variable domain DSGVTQTPKHLITATGQRVTLRCSPRSGDLSVYWYQQSLDQGLQFLIQYYNGEERAKGNILERFSAQQFPDLHSELNLSSLELGDSALYFCASSAGFGAYNEQFFGPGTRLTVL.

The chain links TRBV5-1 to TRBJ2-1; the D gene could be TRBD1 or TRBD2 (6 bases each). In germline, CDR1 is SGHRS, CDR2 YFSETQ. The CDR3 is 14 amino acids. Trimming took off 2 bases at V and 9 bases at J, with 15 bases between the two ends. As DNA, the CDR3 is TGCGCCAGCAGCTTCGTACAGGGACTGGTTGAGCAGTTCTTC. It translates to CASSFVQGLVEQFF.

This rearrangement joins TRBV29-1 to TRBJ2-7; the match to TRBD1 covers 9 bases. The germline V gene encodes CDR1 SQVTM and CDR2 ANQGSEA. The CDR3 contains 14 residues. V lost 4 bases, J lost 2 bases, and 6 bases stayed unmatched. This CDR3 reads CSVGGTGTTYEQYF. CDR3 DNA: TGCAGCGTTGGGGGGACAGGGACCACCTACGAGCAGTACTTC.